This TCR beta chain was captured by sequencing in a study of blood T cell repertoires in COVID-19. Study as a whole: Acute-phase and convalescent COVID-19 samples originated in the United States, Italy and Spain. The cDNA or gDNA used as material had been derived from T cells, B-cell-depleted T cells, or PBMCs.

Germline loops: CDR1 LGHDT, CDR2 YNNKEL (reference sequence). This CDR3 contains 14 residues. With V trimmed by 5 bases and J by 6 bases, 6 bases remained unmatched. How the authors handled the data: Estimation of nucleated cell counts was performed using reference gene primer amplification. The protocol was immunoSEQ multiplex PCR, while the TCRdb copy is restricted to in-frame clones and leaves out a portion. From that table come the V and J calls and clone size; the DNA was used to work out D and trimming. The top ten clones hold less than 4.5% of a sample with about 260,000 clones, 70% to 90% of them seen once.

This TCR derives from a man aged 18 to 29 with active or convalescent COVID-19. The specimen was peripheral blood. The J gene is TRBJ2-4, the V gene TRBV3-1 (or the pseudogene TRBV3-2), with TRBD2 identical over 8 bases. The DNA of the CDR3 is TGTGCCAGCAGCGGAGCGGGGGCTGGAAACATTCAGTACTTC. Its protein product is CASSGAGAGNIQYF.